Reported below is one TCR beta chain. What this receptor recognizes is not known. Base qualities are missing; no much larger clone stands one base away. These data are taken from a study of blood T cell repertoires in COVID-19 (dated by TCRdb to about 2020). Looking at the study overall: The collaborator samples originated in the United States, Italy and Spain and spanned the acute and convalescent phases of COVID-19. The prospective study material was composed of cDNA or gDNA derived from T cells, B-cell-depleted T cells, or PBMCs. Subjects who had been exposed to COVID-19, were actively infected with it, or had recovered from it provided the deeply sampled blood TCRbeta repertoires that made up the dataset. The repertoires were released in a freely available public database meant as a resource for research on the immune response to SARS-CoV-2. Samples came from the ongoing ImmuneRACE study (first 160 participants) plus 1,254 subjects from 6 global collaborators. The sample metadata nearly always contained a de-identified subject ID, COVID-19 status, age in years and sex. Where available, HLA class I and class II types were obtained from metadata supplied by the sample provider rather than from assay-based typing. Findings and caveats that apply to the study as a whole: Clinical and demographic metadata were provided uncurated, with the amount varying by source and participant.

The collaborating institutions used their own protocols to collect whole blood in K2EDTA tubes. For TCRbeta analysis, collaborators shipped samples in one of three forms: frozen whole blood, isolated PBMCs, or DNA extracted from either of those sample types. The immunoSEQ Assay, a bias-controlled multiplex PCR, was used to amplify TCRbeta CDR3 regions from genomic DNA. For the original study's pipeline: Within the assay, amplification of reference gene primers was used to estimate how many nucleated cells each sample contained. To quantify the absolute abundance of each unique TCRbeta CDR3 rearrangement, sequence reads were collapsed and filtered. For each sample, productive Simpson clonality was calculated as the square root of Simpson's diversity index across productive rearrangements. TCRdb stores this immuneACCESS table with in-frame sequences only. Part of the clones is absent; in the studies checked, under half of the shortfall reflects unresolved V genes, and no reason is known for the rest. The V and J calls and clone size were taken over from that table, and D and trimming were inferred from the DNA. The sample records around 100,000 clones, around 84% of which are singletons. The ten largest clones represent 15% to 20% of the sample.

Inclusive of the bounding cysteine and phenylalanine, the CDR3 is 11 residues long. Only CDR3 DNA remains: 33 bases, in frame from the first base. V lost 7 bases and J lost 8 bases; the stretch between them is 11 bases long. The sequence came from a woman aged 55-69 years with acute or convalescent COVID-19. The rearranged chain carries TRBV12-3 or TRBV12-4 and TRBJ1-1; the D gene remains uncertain. The material sequenced was peripheral blood. The nucleotides read TGTGCCAGCACCCTGGCGGCGGAAGCTTTCTTT. Protein translation: CASTLAAEAFF.